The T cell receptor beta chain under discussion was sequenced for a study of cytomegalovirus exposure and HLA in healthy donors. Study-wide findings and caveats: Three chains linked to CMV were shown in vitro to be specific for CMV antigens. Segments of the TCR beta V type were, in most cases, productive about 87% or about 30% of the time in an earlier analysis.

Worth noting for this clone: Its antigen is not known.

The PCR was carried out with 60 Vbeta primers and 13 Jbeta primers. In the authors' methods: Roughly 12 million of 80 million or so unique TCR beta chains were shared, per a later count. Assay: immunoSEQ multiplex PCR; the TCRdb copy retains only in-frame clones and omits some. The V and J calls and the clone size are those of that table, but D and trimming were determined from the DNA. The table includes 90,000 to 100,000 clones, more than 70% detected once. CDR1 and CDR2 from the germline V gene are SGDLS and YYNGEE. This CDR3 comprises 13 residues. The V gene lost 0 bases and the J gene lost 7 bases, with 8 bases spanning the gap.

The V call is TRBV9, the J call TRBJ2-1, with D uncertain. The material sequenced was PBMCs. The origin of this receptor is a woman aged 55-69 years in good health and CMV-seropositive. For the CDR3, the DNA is TGTGCCAGCAGCGTAGATTTAATGAATGAGCAGTTCTTC. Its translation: CASSVDLMNEQFF.